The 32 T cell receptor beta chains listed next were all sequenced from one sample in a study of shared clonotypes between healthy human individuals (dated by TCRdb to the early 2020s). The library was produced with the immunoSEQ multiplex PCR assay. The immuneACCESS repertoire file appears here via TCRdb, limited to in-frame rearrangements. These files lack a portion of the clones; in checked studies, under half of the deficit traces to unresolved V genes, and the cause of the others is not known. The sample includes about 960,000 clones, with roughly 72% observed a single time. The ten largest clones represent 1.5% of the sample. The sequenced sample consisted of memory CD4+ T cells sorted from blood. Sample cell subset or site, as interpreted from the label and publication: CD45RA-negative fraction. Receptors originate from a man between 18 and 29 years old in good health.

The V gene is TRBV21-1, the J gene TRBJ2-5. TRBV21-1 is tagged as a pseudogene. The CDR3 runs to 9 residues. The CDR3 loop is CGPQETQYF. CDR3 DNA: TGTGGACCTCAAGAGACCCAGTACTTC.

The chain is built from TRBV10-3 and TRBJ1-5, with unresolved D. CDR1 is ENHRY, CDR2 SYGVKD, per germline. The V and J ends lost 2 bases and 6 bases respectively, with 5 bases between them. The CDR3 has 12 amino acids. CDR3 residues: CAISEIGQPQHF. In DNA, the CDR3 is TGTGCCATCAGTGAGATTGGTCAGCCCCAGCATTTT.

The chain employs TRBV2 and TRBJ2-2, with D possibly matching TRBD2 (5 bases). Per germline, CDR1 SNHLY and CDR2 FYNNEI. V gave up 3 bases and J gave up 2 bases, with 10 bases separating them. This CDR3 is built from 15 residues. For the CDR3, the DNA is TGTGCCAGCAGTGAGGGCGGACTCAACACCGGGGAGCTGTTTTTT. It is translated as CASSEGGLNTGELFF.

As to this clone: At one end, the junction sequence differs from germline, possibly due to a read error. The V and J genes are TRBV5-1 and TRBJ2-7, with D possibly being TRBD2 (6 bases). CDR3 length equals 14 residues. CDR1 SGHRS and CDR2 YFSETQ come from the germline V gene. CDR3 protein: CASTLGGMGYEQYF. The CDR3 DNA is TGCGCCAGCACCTTGGGCGGGATGGGGTACGAGCAGTACTTC. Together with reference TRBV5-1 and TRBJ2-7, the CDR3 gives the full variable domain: KAGVTQTPRYLIKTRGQQVTLSCSPISGHRSVSWYQQTPGQGLQFLFEYFSETQRNKGNFPGRFSGRQFSNSRSEMNVSTLELGDSALYLCASTLGGMGYEQYFGPGTRLTVT.

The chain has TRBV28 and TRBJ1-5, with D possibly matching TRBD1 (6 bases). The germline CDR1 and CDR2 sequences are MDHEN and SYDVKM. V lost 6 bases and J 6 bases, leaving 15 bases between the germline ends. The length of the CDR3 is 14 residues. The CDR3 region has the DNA TGTGCCAGCAGAACCTACAGGGAGGGTCAGCCCCAGCATTTT. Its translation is CASRTYREGQPQHF.

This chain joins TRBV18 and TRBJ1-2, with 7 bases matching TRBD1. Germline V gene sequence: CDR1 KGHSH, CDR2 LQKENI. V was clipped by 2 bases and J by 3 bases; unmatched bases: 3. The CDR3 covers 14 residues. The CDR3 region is CASSPDRVDYGYTF. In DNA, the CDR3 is TGTGCCAGCTCACCAGACAGGGTTGACTATGGCTACACCTTC.

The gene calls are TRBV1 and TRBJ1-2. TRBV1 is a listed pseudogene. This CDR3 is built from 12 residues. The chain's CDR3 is CTSSHGEDGYTF. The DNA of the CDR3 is TGCACCAGCAGCCATGGGGAAGACGGCTACACCTTC.

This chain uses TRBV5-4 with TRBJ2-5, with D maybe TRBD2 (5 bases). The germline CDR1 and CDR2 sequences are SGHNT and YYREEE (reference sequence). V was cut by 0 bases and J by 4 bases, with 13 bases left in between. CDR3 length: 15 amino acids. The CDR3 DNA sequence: TGTGCCAGCAGCTTGGGTTTGGGGAGCGGAGAGACCCAGTACTTC. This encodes CASSLGLGSGETQYF.

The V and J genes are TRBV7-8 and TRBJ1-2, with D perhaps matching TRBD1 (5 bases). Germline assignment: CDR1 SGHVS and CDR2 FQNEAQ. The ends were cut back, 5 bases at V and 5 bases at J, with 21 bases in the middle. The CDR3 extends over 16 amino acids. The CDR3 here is CASSLGTADPRYGYTF. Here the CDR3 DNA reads TGTGCCAGCAGCCTGGGGACGGCCGATCCTAGATATGGCTACACCTTC.

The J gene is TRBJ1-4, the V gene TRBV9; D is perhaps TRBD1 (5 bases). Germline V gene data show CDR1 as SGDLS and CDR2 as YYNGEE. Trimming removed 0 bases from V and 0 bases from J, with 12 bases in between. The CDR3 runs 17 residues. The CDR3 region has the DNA TGTGCCAGCAGCGTAGCTGGGGGAAAAGCAACTAATGAAAAACTGTTTTTT. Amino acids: CASSVAGGKATNEKLFF.

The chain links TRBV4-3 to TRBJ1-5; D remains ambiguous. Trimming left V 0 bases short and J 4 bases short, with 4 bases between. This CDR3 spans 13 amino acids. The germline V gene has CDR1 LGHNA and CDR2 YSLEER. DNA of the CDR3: TGCGCCAGCAGCCAAGATGAAAATCAGCCCCAGCATTTT. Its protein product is CASSQDENQPQHF.

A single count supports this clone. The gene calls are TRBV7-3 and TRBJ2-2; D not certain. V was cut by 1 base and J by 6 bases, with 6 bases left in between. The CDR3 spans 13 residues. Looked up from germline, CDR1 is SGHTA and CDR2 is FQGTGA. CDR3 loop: CASSLIRSGELFF. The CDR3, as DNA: TGTGCCAGCAGCTTAATTAGGTCCGGGGAGCTGTTTTTT.

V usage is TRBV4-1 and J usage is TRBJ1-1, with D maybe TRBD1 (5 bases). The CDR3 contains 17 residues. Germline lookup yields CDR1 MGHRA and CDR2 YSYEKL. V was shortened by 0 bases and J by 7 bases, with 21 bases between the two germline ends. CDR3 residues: CASSQEGTGLPSGEAFF. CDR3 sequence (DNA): TGCGCCAGCAGCCAAGAGGGGACGGGTCTCCCGAGCGGTGAAGCTTTCTTT.

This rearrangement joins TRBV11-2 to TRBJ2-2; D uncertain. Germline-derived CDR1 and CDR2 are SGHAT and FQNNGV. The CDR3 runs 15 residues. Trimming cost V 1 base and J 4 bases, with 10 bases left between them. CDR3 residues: CASSLGLHSTGELFF. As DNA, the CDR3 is TGTGCCAGCAGCTTAGGCTTACATTCCACCGGGGAGCTGTTTTTT.

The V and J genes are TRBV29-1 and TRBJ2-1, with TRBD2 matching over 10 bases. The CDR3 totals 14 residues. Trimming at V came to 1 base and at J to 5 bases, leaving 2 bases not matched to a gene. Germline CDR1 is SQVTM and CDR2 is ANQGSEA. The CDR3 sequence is CSVEGLAGDNEQFF. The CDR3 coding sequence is TGCAGCGTTGAAGGTCTAGCGGGGGACAATGAGCAGTTCTTC.

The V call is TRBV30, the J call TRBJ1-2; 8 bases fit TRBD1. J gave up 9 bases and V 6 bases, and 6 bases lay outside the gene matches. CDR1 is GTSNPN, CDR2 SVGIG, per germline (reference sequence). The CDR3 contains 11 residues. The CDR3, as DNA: TGTGCCTGTGGCAGGGGGCAGAGCTACACCTTC. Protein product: CACGRGQSYTF.

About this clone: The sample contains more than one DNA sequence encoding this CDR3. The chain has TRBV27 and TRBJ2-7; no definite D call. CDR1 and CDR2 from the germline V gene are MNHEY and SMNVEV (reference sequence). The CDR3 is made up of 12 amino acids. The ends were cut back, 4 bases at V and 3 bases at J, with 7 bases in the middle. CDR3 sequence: CASSSQSYEQYF. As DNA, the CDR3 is TGTGCCAGCAGTTCACAGAGCTACGAGCAGTACTTC.

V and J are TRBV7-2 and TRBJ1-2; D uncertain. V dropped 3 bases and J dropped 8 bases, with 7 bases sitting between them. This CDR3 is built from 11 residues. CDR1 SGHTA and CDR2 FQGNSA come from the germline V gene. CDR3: CASSFMGGYTF. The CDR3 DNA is TGTGCCAGCAGCTTTATGGGCGGCTACACCTTC.

The CDR3 nucleotides read TGTGCCAGCAGCTTAGGATCGACAACACACATCGGAGAGACCCAGTACTTC. It is translated as CASSLGSTTHIGETQYF. J is TRBJ2-5 and V is TRBV11-1; D is ambiguous. Per the germline V gene, CDR1 is SGHAT and CDR2 is FQDESV (reference sequence). This CDR3 has 17 amino acids. Trimming pared 1 base from V and 4 bases from J, leaving 19 bases between. The full variable domain, in which reference TRBV11-1 and TRBJ2-5 provide the parts outside the CDR3, is EAEVAQSPRYKITEKSQAVAFWCDPISGHATLYWYRQILGQGPELLVQFQDESVVDDSQLPKDRFSAERLKGVDSTLKIQPAELGDSAMYLCASSLGSTTHIGETQYFGPGTRLLVL.

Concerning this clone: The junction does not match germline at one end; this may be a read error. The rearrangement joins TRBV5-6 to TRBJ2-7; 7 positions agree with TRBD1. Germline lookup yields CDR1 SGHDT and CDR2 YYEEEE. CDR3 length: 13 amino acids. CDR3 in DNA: TGTGCCAGCAGCTTGTTTGAGACAGGGACAAAGCACTTC. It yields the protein CASSLFETGTKHF.

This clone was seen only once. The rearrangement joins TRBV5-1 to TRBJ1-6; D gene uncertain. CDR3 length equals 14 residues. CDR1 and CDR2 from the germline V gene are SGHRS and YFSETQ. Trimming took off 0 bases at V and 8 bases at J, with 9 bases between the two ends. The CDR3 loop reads CASSLVSSDSPLHF. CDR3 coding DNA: TGCGCCAGCAGCTTGGTGTCGTCCGATTCACCCCTCCACTTT.

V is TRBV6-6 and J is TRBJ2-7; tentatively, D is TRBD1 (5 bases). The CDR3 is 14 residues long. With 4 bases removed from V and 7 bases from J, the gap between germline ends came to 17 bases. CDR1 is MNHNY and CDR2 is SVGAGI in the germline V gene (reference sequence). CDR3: CASSSLDRVGEQYF. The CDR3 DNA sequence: TGTGCCAGCAGTTCCTTAGACAGAGTGGGGGAGCAGTACTTC.

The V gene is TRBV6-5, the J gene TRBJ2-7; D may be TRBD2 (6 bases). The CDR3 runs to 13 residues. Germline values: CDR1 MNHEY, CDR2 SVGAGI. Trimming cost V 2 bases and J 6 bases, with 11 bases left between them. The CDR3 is CASSYPGTGEQYF. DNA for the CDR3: TGTGCCAGCAGTTACCCCGGGACTGGCGAGCAGTACTTC.

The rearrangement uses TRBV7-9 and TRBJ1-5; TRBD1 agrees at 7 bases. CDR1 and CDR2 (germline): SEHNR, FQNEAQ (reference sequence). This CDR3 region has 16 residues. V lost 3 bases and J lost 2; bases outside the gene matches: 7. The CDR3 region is CASSLATGRGNQPQHF. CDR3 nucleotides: TGTGCCAGCAGCTTGGCGACAGGGAGGGGCAATCAGCCCCAGCATTTT.

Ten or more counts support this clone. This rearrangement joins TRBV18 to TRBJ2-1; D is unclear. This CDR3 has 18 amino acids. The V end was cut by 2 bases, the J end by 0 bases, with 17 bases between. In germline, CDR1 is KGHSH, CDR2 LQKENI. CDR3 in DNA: TGTGCCAGCTCACCATGGCAACCCCAACTGGGCTCCTACAATGAGCAGTTCTTC. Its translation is CASSPWQPQLGSYNEQFF.

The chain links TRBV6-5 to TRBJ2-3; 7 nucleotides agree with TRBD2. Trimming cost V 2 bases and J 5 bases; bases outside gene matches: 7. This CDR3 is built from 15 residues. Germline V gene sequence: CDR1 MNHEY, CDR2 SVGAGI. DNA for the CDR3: TGTGCCAGCAGTTACACATCATGGGGGGGAGATACGCAGTATTTT. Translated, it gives CASSYTSWGGDTQYF.

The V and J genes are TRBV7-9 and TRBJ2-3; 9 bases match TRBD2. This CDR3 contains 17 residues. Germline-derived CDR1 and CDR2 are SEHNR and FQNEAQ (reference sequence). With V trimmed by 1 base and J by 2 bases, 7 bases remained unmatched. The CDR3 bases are TGTGCCAGCAGCTTAGTTTCTGGGACTAGCTTCACAGATACGCAGTATTTT. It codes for CASSLVSGTSFTDTQYF. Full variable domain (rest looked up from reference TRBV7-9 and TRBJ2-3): DTGVSQNPRHKITKRGQNVTFRCDPISEHNRLYWYRQTLGQGPEFLTYFQNEAQLEKSRLLSDRFSAERPKGSFSTLEIQRTEQGDSAMYLCASSLVSGTSFTDTQYFGPGTRLTVL.

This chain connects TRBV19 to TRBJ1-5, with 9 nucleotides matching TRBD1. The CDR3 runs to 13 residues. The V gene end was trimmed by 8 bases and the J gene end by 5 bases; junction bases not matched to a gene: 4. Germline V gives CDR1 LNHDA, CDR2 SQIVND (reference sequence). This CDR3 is CASQDRGDQPQHF. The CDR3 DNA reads TGTGCCAGTCAGGACAGGGGAGATCAGCCCCAGCATTTT. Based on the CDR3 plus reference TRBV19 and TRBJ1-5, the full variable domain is DGGITQSPKYLFRKEGQNVTLSCEQNLNHDAMYWYRQDPGQGLRLIYYSQIVNDFQKGDIAEGYSVSREKKESFPLTVTSAQKNPTAFYLCASQDRGDQPQHFGDGTRLSIL.

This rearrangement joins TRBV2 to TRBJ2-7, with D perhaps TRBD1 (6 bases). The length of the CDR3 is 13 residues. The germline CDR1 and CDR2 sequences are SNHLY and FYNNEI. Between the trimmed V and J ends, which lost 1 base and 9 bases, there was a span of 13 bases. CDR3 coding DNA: TGTGCCAGCAGTGAAGAAGGGGGAACCGGGCAGTACTTC. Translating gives CASSEEGGTGQYF.

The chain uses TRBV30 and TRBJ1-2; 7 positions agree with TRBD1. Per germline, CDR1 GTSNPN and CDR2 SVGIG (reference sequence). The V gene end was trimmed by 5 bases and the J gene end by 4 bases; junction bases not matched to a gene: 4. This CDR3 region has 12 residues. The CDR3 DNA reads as TGTGCCTGGGAACGGACAGGCTATGGCTACACCTTC. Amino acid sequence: CAWERTGYGYTF.

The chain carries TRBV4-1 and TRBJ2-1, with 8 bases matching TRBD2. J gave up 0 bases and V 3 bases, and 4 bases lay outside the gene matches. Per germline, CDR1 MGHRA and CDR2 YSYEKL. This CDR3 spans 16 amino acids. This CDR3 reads CASSHITSGSYNEQFF. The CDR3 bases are TGCGCCAGCAGCCATATTACTAGCGGCTCCTACAATGAGCAGTTCTTC.

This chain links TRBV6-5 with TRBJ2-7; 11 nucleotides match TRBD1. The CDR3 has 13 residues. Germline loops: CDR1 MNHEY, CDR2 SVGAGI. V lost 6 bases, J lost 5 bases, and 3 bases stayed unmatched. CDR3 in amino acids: CASRRTGGDEQYF. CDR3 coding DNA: TGTGCCAGCAGGCGGACAGGGGGCGACGAGCAGTACTTC.